A selection of T cell receptor beta chains follows, all from one sample in a study of T cell repertoires in cytomegalovirus infection. TCRdb reprocessed the reads with MiXCR, giving one entry per CDR3 protein. The data contain about 300,000 distinct CDR3 sequences, around 10% of them singletons. The specimen sequenced was PBMCs. The receptors were sampled from a human donor in good health (CMV status not recorded). Some clones in this sample may be carry-over from other donors' samples. Each CDR3 is given with its conserved first and last residue. The D gene is left open where the match is weak. The listing skips clone size in some rows; elsewhere it reads once, few, many or a size class.

d_call	v_call	j_call	clone_size	cdr3_aa	cdr3_nt
TRBD2	TRBV6-5	TRBJ2-5	few	CASSSYGLAGGSMLPQYF	TGTGCCAGCAGTTCCTACGGACTAGCGGGGGGGTCAATGTTGCCCCAGTACTTC
TRBD1	TRBV7-8	TRBJ2-7	many	CASSLGEHADRGNYEQYF	TGTGCCAGCAGCTTAGGGGAACATGCGGACAGGGGTAACTACGAGCAGTACTTC
NA	TRBV12-3/TRBV12-4	TRBJ2-5	many	CASSSPNWETQYF	TGTGCCAGCAGTTCCCCAAACTGGGAGACCCAGTACTTC
TRBD2	TRBV7-2	TRBJ2-5	NA	CASRLLAGVETQYF	TGTGCCAGCAGGTTACTAGCGGGGGTAGAGACCCAGTACTTC
NA	TRBV7-9	TRBJ1-4	NA	CASSHYAGATNEKLFF	TGTGCCAGCAGCCATTACGCAGGAGCAACTAATGAAAAACTGTTTTTT
NA	TRBV29-1	TRBJ1-5	many	CSVGGAPNSNQPQHF	TGCAGCGTTGGGGGCGCACCGAATAGCAATCAGCCCCAGCATTTT
NA	TRBV7-2	TRBJ1-4	many	CASSPHGSLTNEKLFF	TGTGCCAGCAGCCCCCACGGTTCTTTAACTAATGAAAAACTGTTTTTT
NA	TRBV4-3	TRBJ1-1	many	CASSQERNTEAFF	TGCGCCAGCAGCCAAGAACGGAACACTGAAGCTTTCTTT
NA	TRBV12-3/TRBV12-4	TRBJ2-5	many	CASSLGSPGTQYF	TGTGCCAGCAGTTTGGGGTCCCCGGGGACCCAGTACTTC
NA	TRBV12-3/TRBV12-4	TRBJ1-3	many	CASSFSRVYGNTIYF	TGTGCCAGCAGTTTCTCCCGGGTATACGGAAACACCATATATTTT
TRBD1	TRBV20-1	TRBJ1-5	NA	CSARDRAGGGLGNQPQHF	TGCAGTGCCCGAGACCGGGCAGGGGGCGGTTTGGGCAATCAGCCCCAGCATTTT
NA	TRBV29-1	TRBJ2-1	many	CSVKAVLVDEQFF	TGCAGCGTTAAGGCAGTCCTAGTGGATGAGCAGTTCTTC
NA	TRBV24-1	TRBJ2-1	NA	CATRPRGGNSYNEQFF	TGTGCCACCAGGCCGAGGGGGGGTAACTCCTACAATGAGCAGTTCTTC
NA	TRBV5-1	TRBJ1-5	once	CASSFGKDQPQHF	TGCGCCAGCAGCTTCGGAAAAGATCAGCCCCAGCATTTT
TRBD1	TRBV29-1	TRBJ2-1	few	CSVRQGAGGEQFF	TGCAGCGTCCGACAGGGGGCAGGGGGTGAGCAGTTCTTC
NA	TRBV20-1	TRBJ1-4	few	CSARGQGPLQKLFF	TGCAGTGCCCGAGGCCAGGGACCGCTGCAAAAACTGTTTTTT
TRBD1	TRBV28	TRBJ2-3	many	CASSHPGTGRDTQYF	TGTGCCAGCAGCCACCCGGGGACAGGGAGGGATACGCAGTATTTT
NA	TRBV4-3	TRBJ2-2	many	CASSQARGANTGELFF	TGCGCCAGCAGCCAGGCCAGGGGCGCGAACACCGGGGAGCTGTTTTTT
NA	TRBV20-1	TRBJ2-5	few	CSASEQASGTQYF	TGCAGTGCTAGCGAGCAGGCCAGTGGGACCCAGTACTTC
NA	TRBV6-5	TRBJ1-2	few	CASSYSGGAYYGYTF	TGTGCCAGCAGTTATTCGGGGGGTGCCTACTATGGCTACACCTTC
NA	TRBV12-3/TRBV12-4	TRBJ1-4	many	CASEFSGLGFTGEKLFF	TGTGCCAGCGAGTTTAGCGGGCTGGGTTTTACGGGTGAAAAACTGTTTTTT
TRBD1	TRBV7-2	TRBJ1-5	many	CASSPGQGAQPQHF	TGTGCCAGCAGCCCAGGACAGGGGGCCCAGCCCCAGCATTTT
NA	TRBV7-9	TRBJ2-2	many	CASSSGTVGTGELFF	TGTGCCAGCAGCTCCGGGACGGTGGGGACCGGGGAGCTGTTTTTT
NA	TRBV29-1	TRBJ2-1	few	CSVGGRLSYNEQFF	TGCAGCGTCGGGGGGCGACTCTCCTACAATGAGCAGTTCTTC
NA	TRBV3-1	TRBJ1-4	few	CASSLRRIQVRETNEKLFF	TGTGCCAGCAGCCTCCGGCGAATACAGGTTCGGGAAACTAATGAAAAACTGTTTTTT
TRBD2	TRBV28	TRBJ2-7	many	CASLRGGGLQSYEQYF	TGTGCCAGCCTTCGGGGGGGGGGTCTACAATCCTACGAGCAGTACTTC
TRBD1	TRBV7-8	TRBJ2-7	many	CASSARTGGNEQYF	TGTGCCAGCAGCGCCCGGACAGGGGGCAACGAGCAGTACTTC
TRBD2	TRBV4-2	TRBJ2-5	many	CASSQGLAGGYGETQYF	TGTGCCAGCAGCCAAGGTCTAGCGGGGGGGTATGGAGAGACCCAGTACTTC
NA	TRBV4-1	TRBJ1-1	many	CASSLGTLNTEAFF	TGCGCCAGCAGCCTAGGGACGTTGAACACTGAAGCTTTCTTT
TRBD1	TRBV20-1	TRBJ2-1	many	CSAGRQGQGNEQFF	TGCAGTGCTGGTCGACAGGGACAAGGGAATGAGCAGTTCTTC
TRBD1	TRBV12-3/TRBV12-4	TRBJ1-2	many	CASSFYGTGSGGYTF	TGTGCCAGCAGTTTTTATGGGACAGGAAGTGGTGGCTACACCTTC
TRBD1	TRBV7-9	TRBJ1-4	many	CASSLFLTGGEKLFF	TGTGCCAGCAGCTTATTCCTTACAGGGGGCGAAAAACTGTTTTTT
NA	TRBV29-1	TRBJ2-3	NA	CSVLGTGFTDTQYF	TGCAGCGTCCTTGGGACTGGATTCACAGATACGCAGTATTTT
TRBD1	TRBV6-4	TRBJ1-2	NA	CASSDSEQGNDYGYTF	TGTGCCAGCAGTGACTCCGAACAGGGGAACGACTATGGCTACACCTTC
NA	TRBV29-1	TRBJ1-2	NA	CSVGTLSGNYGYTF	TGCAGCGTTGGCACACTCAGTGGTAACTATGGCTACACCTTC
NA	TRBV25-1	TRBJ1-2	many	CASQEQQYGYTF	TGTGCCAGCCAGGAACAGCAATATGGCTACACCTTC
NA	TRBV5-1	TRBJ2-1	NA	CASSQAQGRVNEQFF	TGCGCCAGCAGCCAAGCTCAAGGACGCGTCAATGAGCAGTTCTTC
NA	TRBV6-1	TRBJ1-2	many	CASSAGTAGYTF	TGTGCCAGCAGCGCCGGAACAGCTGGCTACACCTTC
TRBD2	TRBV6-6	TRBJ2-2	NA	CASSYTGLAGGDTGELFF	TGTGCCAGCAGTTACACGGGACTAGCGGGGGGTGACACCGGGGAGCTGTTTTTT
TRBD2	TRBV7-6	TRBJ2-1	many	CASSLVDGGAYNEQFF	TGTGCCAGCAGCTTAGTCGACGGGGGGGCCTACAATGAGCAGTTCTTC
NA	TRBV20-1	TRBJ2-1	few	CSANRAPYNEQFF	TGCAGTGCTAACAGGGCCCCCTACAATGAGCAGTTCTTC
TRBD1	TRBV6-5	TRBJ1-6	many	CASSYSVGRGPVPLHF	TGTGCCAGCAGTTACTCGGTGGGCAGGGGGCCGGTACCCCTCCACTTT
NA	TRBV2	TRBJ2-7	NA	CASSEALLYYEQYF	TGTGCCAGCAGTGAAGCGCTTCTGTACTACGAGCAGTACTTC
NA	TRBV7-9	TRBJ2-2	many	CASSLGEDPGELFF	TGTGCCAGCAGCTTAGGCGAGGATCCCGGGGAGCTGTTTTTT
NA	TRBV10-3	TRBJ1-6	many	CAIRTSAGANSPLHF	TGTGCCATCAGGACGTCGGCAGGGGCTAATTCACCCCTCCACTTT
TRBD2	TRBV20-1	TRBJ2-5	NA	CSARDQRGSETQYF	TGCAGTGCTAGAGATCAGCGGGGGTCAGAGACCCAGTACTTC
NA	TRBV14	TRBJ1-1	many	CASSQVWAVTSATEAFF	TGTGCCAGCAGCCAAGTCTGGGCAGTCACATCGGCCACTGAAGCTTTCTTT
NA	TRBV29-1	TRBJ2-2	many	CSVELRAYANTGELFF	TGCAGCGTTGAATTGAGGGCCTACGCGAACACCGGGGAGCTGTTTTTT
NA	TRBV7-2	TRBJ2-3	many	CASSLVGRSITQYF	TGTGCCAGCAGCTTAGTTGGCAGATCGATTACGCAGTATTTT
NA	TRBV2	TRBJ1-2	NA	CASSESVGRLLGYTF	TGTGCCAGCAGTGAAAGCGTCGGGCGCCTATTGGGCTACACCTTC